The T cell receptor (beta chain) described here comes from a study of memory CD4+ T cells and cytomegalovirus serostatus. Study findings and constraints: CMV serostatus prediction reached median AUC roughly 0.95, or 0.91 with US-trained model.

Germline V gene sequence: CDR1 SGHTS, CDR2 YDEGEE. There are 13 residues in the CDR3. Trimming left V 6 bases short and J 2 bases short, with 8 bases between. TCRdb's copy holds only in-frame clones and misses some; the assay was immunoSEQ multiplex PCR. The sample lists about 73,000 clones, around 80% occurring once. The sort gate was single viable CD3+CD4+CD8-CD45RO+ cells for memory CD4+ T cells. This clone showed up just a few times. Its antigen is still unknown. The material sequenced was memory CD4+ T cells from blood. The receptor was isolated from an adult in good health and CMV-seropositive. The rearrangement uses TRBV5-8 and TRBJ2-2, with no clear D. The DNA of the CDR3 is TGTGCCAGCAACCTCTTAAACACCGGGGAGCTGTTTTTT. As protein: CASNLLNTGELFF.